The text below deals with one T cell receptor (beta chain). Its antigen is still unknown. Germline V gives CDR1 SGHRS, CDR2 YFSETQ. V dropped 3 bases and J dropped 0 bases, with 10 bases sitting between them. This CDR3 comprises 16 residues. Each donor was healthy, and each was a bone marrow donor. PCR employed 60 Vbeta and 13 Jbeta primers. Using immunoSEQ multiplex PCR, the repertoire was profiled, and TCRdb retains in-frame clones only, with some absent. The top ten clones hold 1.5% to 2% of a sample with under 110,000 clones, around 82% of them seen once. This entry is derived from a study of cytomegalovirus exposure and HLA in healthy donors. In the study overall: HLA-typed donors contributed 65 million to 95 million unique TCRs, which were held in an early data release. Overall study findings and caveats: Reports credit the classifier with highly specific, highly sensitive diagnosis of cytomegalovirus status.

What was sequenced was PBMCs. The TCR was taken from a man over 45 in good health and CMV-seronegative. The J gene is TRBJ2-6, the V gene TRBV5-1; D is uncertain. The CDR3 spells CASSYISRSGANVLTF. The CDR3 DNA follows: TGCGCCAGCAGCTACATCTCCCGCTCTGGGGCCAACGTCCTGACTTTC. Drawing the rest from reference TRBV5-1 and TRBJ2-6, the complete variable domain is KAGVTQTPRYLIKTRGQQVTLSCSPISGHRSVSWYQQTPGQGLQFLFEYFSETQRNKGNFPGRFSGRQFSNSRSEMNVSTLELGDSALYLCASSYISRSGANVLTFGAGSRLTVL.